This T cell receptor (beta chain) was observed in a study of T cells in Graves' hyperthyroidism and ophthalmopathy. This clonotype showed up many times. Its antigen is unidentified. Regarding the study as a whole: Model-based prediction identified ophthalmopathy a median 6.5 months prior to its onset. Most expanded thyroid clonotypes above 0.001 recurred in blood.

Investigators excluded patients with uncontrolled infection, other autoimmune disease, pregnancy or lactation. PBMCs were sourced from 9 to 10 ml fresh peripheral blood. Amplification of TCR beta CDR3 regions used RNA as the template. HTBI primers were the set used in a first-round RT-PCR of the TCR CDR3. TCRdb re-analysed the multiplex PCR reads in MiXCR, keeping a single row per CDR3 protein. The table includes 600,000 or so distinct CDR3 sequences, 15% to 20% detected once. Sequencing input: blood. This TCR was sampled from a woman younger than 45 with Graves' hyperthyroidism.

The CDR3 coding sequence is TGCGCCAGCAGCTTCGTCCCGGGAGCTCCAACCTACAATGAGCAGTTCTTC. It is translated as CASSFVPGAPTYNEQFF. The chain employs TRBV5-1 and TRBJ2-1, with D possibly being TRBD2 (6 bases). The germline CDR1 and CDR2 sequences are SGHRS and YFSETQ. V was pared by 2 bases and J by 2 bases, with 17 bases between. CDR3 length: 17 amino acids.